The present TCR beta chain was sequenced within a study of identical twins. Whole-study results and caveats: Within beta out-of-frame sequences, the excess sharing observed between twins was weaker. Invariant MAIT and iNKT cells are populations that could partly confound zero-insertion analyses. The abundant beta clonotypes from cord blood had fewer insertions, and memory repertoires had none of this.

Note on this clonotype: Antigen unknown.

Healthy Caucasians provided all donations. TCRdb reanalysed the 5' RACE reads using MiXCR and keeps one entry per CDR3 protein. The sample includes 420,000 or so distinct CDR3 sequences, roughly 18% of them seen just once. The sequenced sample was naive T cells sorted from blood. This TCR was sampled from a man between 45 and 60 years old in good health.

CDR3 protein: CASSGLGETQYF. The CDR3 coding sequence is TGTGCCAGCAGTGGCCTCGGGGAGACCCAGTACTTC. The chain links TRBV27 to TRBJ2-5; no reliable D call. Trimming pared 5 bases from V and 5 bases from J, leaving 9 bases between. The CDR3 loop spans 12 amino acids. Germline assignment: CDR1 MNHEY and CDR2 SMNVEV (reference sequence).